This TCR beta chain originates from a study of shared clonotypes between healthy human individuals. Findings and caveats of the study: A small donor pool kept down the genetic and exposure-history diversity that was represented.

This table comes from immunoSEQ multiplex PCR, and its TCRdb copy is limited to in-frame clones, with some not included. There are 2 million to 2.5 million clones in the sample; 85% to 95% occur only once, and 0.39% lies in the top ten. The investigators split CD4+ cells into a CD45RA+ naive subset and a CD45RA-negative memory subset. As concerns this clone: The antigen is not known.

Sample: naive CD4+ T cells from PBMCs. As to subset: CD45RA+ positively selected. The sequence was collected from a man aged 18 to 35 in good health. Some clones in this sample may be carry-over from other donors' samples.

CDR3: CASSLGTFYEQYF. DNA for the CDR3: TGTGCCAGCAGCCTCGGGACTTTCTACGAGCAGTACTTC. The rearrangement joins TRBV7-3 to TRBJ2-7, with D possibly TRBD2 on 6 matching bases. This CDR3 is 13 amino acids long. Germline CDR1 SGHTA, CDR2 FQGTGA. V shed 5 bases and J shed 3 bases, with 11 bases lying between them. Filled out from reference TRBV7-3 and TRBJ2-7, the complete variable domain reads GAGVSQTPSNKVTEKGKYVELRCDPISGHTALYWYRQSLGQGPEFLIYFQGTGAADDSGLPNDRFFAVRPEGSVSTLKIQRTERGDSAVYLCASSLGTFYEQYFGPGTRLTVT.